This T cell receptor (beta chain) is from a study of T cells in Graves' hyperthyroidism and ophthalmopathy. Comment on this clonotype: Antigen unknown.

Findings of the study overall: In the analysis, a 13 V-J model separated ophthalmopathy from stable hyperthyroidism.

Amplification of TCR beta CDR3 regions was performed using RNA transcripts as template. Using the HTBI primer set, a first-round RT-PCR was run on the TCR CDR3. Each CDR3 protein is one row after TCRdb ran MiXCR on the multiplex PCR reads. The table includes 800,000 or so distinct CDR3 sequences, more than 30% detected once. Germline V CDR1 and CDR2: SEHNR, FQNEAQ (reference sequence). The CDR3 has 16 residues. Trimming took 6 bases from V and 0 from J, leaving 18 bases between them. Together with thyroid ultrasound, orbital computed tomography, serum thyroxine and TRAb, clinical symptoms were used for diagnoses.

The specimen sequenced was blood. This sequence joins TRBV7-9 and TRBJ2-7, with D tentatively TRBD1 (6 bases). The sequence was obtained from a man aged 18 to 30 with Graves' hyperthyroidism. The CDR3 protein is CASSPEGELNSYEQYF. The CDR3 DNA reads as TGTGCCAGCAGTCCTGAGGGGGAACTCAACTCCTACGAGCAGTACTTC.